This T cell receptor (beta chain) comes out of a study of identical twins. Findings and limits, study-wide: Out-of-frame alpha sequences common to twins were enriched for low generation probability. Twin sharing of out-of-frame TCR alpha was underestimated by models in monozygotic pairs. Fewer insertions were carried by abundant cord blood beta clonotypes, but none was seen in memory repertoires.

The CDR3 totals 14 residues. Trimming pared 5 bases from V and 5 bases from J, leaving 12 bases between. Germline V gives CDR1 MNHNS, CDR2 SASEGT. TCRdb re-analysed the 5' RACE reads in MiXCR, keeping a single row per CDR3 protein. The table shows nearly 900,000 distinct CDR3 sequences, with roughly an eighth occurring only once. Regarding this clonotype: The target antigen is unknown.

These data were also filed under a second study, of yellow fever vaccine responses in identical twins. This second study says: Convergence reportedly seemed to mark part of the twins' vaccine T cell response, with personalization marking the rest.

This sequence was found in a woman aged 18 to 35 in good health. The V gene is TRBV6-1, the J gene TRBJ2-2; D unclear. The sample was PBMCs. The CDR3 DNA reads TGTGCCAGCAGTCCCGGGTCCGTTACCGGGGAGCTGTTTTTT. Translation: CASSPGSVTGELFF.